These 32 T cell receptor beta chains were sequenced from one sample in a study of response to subunit inactivated influenza vaccine. TCRdb re-derived calls from the RT-PCR reads in MiXCR, one entry per CDR3 protein. The data show about 160,000 distinct CDR3 sequences, about 11% seen once. This sample comprised non-naive T cells sorted from PBMCs, obtained about 40 days after vaccination. The source of these receptors is a man aged 45-60 years who received an inactivated influenza vaccine.

V and J are TRBV18 and TRBJ2-5; 7 bases fit TRBD2. Germline lookup yields CDR1 KGHSH and CDR2 LQKENI. The CDR3 is made up of 14 amino acids. Trimming removed 10 bases from V and 5 bases from J; junction bases left unmatched: 13. Here the CDR3 DNA reads TGTGCCACCAAGCGGGACCACCAAGAGGAGACCCAGTACTTC. It codes for CATKRDHQEETQYF.

The chain uses TRBV5-1 and TRBJ1-2, with a tentative D call TRBD1 (6 bases). The CDR3 has 14 residues. CDR1 and CDR2 from the germline V gene are SGHRS and YFSETQ. Trimming shortened V by 4 bases and J by 8 bases, and 18 bases separated the two germline ends. The CDR3 reads CASSLETTGKGYTF. Here the CDR3 DNA reads TGCGCCAGCAGCCTCGAGACCACAGGGAAAGGCTACACCTTC.

Comments on this clonotype: A read error may account for a junction end that differs from germline. The V call is TRBV7-8, the J call TRBJ2-7; perhaps D is TRBD1 or TRBD2 (5 bases each). This CDR3 is 13 amino acids long. From germline, CDR1 is SGHVS and CDR2 FQNEAQ. The CDR3 spells CASSADQTVSGSF. As DNA, the CDR3 is TGTGCCAGCAGCGCAGACCAGACAGTTTCGGGGTCCTTC.

This clonotype was seen more than once but under ten times. The rearrangement uses TRBV7-9 and TRBJ2-2; D gene ambiguous. CDR1 is SEHNR and CDR2 is FQNEAQ in the germline V gene (reference sequence). The V end was cut by 8 bases, the J end by 0 bases, with 7 bases between. The CDR3 consists of 13 residues. The CDR3 reads CASEVPNTGELFF. In DNA form, the CDR3 reads TGTGCCAGCGAAGTTCCGAACACCGGGGAGCTGTTTTTT.

This chain links TRBV3-1 with TRBJ1-2, with TRBD1 matching 10 bases. This CDR3 spans 15 amino acids. The trim removed 1 base at V and 8 bases at J, leaving 7 bases unmatched. Per the germline V gene, CDR1 is LGHDT and CDR2 is YNNKEL (reference sequence). CDR3 nucleotide sequence: TGTGCCAGCAGCCAAGTGACAGGGGGCGCCGGGGGCTACACCTTC. Translated, it gives CASSQVTGGAGGYTF.

This clonotype has a count of ten or more. The chain combines TRBV5-1 with TRBJ2-2; possibly TRBD2 for D (6 bases). Germline V gene sequence: CDR1 SGHRS, CDR2 YFSETQ. V lost 3 bases, J lost 6 bases, and 18 bases lay in between. This CDR3 is built from 16 residues. Here the CDR3 reads CASSSWGEISAGELFF. The CDR3 DNA follows: TGCGCCAGCAGCTCGTGGGGGGAGATAAGCGCCGGGGAGCTGTTTTTT.

Comments on this clonotype: It may be a read error: a sequence one base away is much more abundant. This chain joins TRBV20-1 and TRBJ2-3, with a possible D match to TRBD1 (5 bases). The CDR3 loop spans 15 amino acids. Per the germline V gene, CDR1 is DFQATT and CDR2 is SNEGSKA (reference sequence). CDR3 loop: CRAGWGGSSTDTQYF. CDR3 nucleotide sequence: TGCAGAGCTGGGTGGGGCGGCTCTAGCACAGATACGCAGTATTTT.

J is TRBJ2-1 and V is TRBV18, with 11 bases lining up with TRBD1. V shed 6 bases and J 6 bases; nucleotides not matched to a gene: 7. Germline V gene sequence: CDR1 KGHSH, CDR2 LQKENI. The CDR3 is made up of 15 amino acids. The CDR3 region has the DNA TGTGCCAGCTCGCCCACCGGGACAGGGGGCAATGAGCAGTTCTTC. Amino acids: CASSPTGTGGNEQFF.

The V gene is TRBV20-1, the J gene TRBJ2-1; D unclear. The germline V and J ends were trimmed by 4 bases and 0 bases, with 16 bases remaining between them. This CDR3 has 16 amino acids. CDR1 is DFQATT, CDR2 SNEGSKA, per germline (reference sequence). The CDR3 region is CSAKFSKVSSYNEQFF. CDR3 in DNA: TGCAGTGCTAAGTTTTCTAAGGTCAGCTCCTACAATGAGCAGTTCTTC.

The chain uses TRBV20-1 and TRBJ2-3, with unresolved D. Germline CDR1 DFQATT, CDR2 SNEGSKA (reference sequence). The CDR3 consists of 14 residues. Trimming cost V 6 bases and J 2 bases, with 15 bases left between them. CDR3 residues: CSAFGPLITDTQYF. The CDR3 DNA is TGCAGTGCGTTCGGACCCCTGATCACAGATACGCAGTATTTT.

This clonotype was seen a handful of times. The chain is built from TRBV27 and TRBJ2-3; D is perhaps TRBD2 (6 bases). V was pared by 5 bases and J by 1 base, with 25 bases between. CDR3 length equals 19 residues. Germline CDR1 MNHEY, CDR2 SMNVEV (reference sequence). CDR3 nucleotide sequence: TGTGCCAGCAGTCTACTAACTAGCTCCTGGCCCCTTCGCACAGATACGCAGTATTTT. Translation gives CASSLLTSSWPLRTDTQYF.

There are a few counts of this clonotype. This sequence joins TRBV4-3 and TRBJ2-1; tentative D call: TRBD1 (5 bases). Between the trimmed V and J ends, which lost 0 bases and 4 bases, there was a span of 16 bases. CDR1 and CDR2 from the germline V gene are LGHNA and YSLEER. The CDR3 runs 17 residues. In DNA, the CDR3 is TGCGCCAGCAGCCAAGATTGGGGCAGAGAGATTTACAATGAGCAGTTCTTC. Translated: CASSQDWGREIYNEQFF.

The gene calls are TRBV2 and TRBJ1-3; D gene ambiguous. CDR1 and CDR2 from the germline V gene are SNHLY and FYNNEI. Trimming shortened V by 4 bases and J by 0 bases, and 7 bases separated the two germline ends. The CDR3 consists of 14 residues. DNA for the CDR3: TGTGCCAGCAGTGTAGGTCTCTCTGGAAACACCATATATTTT. It specifies CASSVGLSGNTIYF.

This clonotype has a count of ten or more. This sequence joins TRBV5-1 and TRBJ2-4; D tentatively reads TRBD1 or TRBD2 (5 bases each). This CDR3 has 14 residues. Trimming cost V 6 bases and J 8 bases, with 18 bases left between them. Germline V gene sequence: CDR1 SGHRS, CDR2 YFSETQ. This CDR3 is CASNRDGNGDIQYF. As DNA, the CDR3 is TGCGCCAGCAACCGGGACGGGAACGGTGACATTCAGTACTTC.

This clonotype was counted ten times or more. The chain couples TRBV12-3 or TRBV12-4 to TRBJ1-5; 9 positions agree with TRBD1. After removal of 1 base from V and 5 bases from J, the junction contained 3 bases not matched to a gene. The CDR3 runs 15 residues. The CDR3 sequence is CASSLDRDRDQPQHF. In nucleotides, the CDR3 is TGTGCCAGCAGTTTAGACCGGGACAGGGATCAGCCCCAGCATTTT.

This clonotype showed up many times. The chain links TRBV19 to TRBJ2-3; unclear D gene. The V end was cut by 2 bases, the J end by 6 bases, with 9 bases between. CDR1 and CDR2 (germline): LNHDA, SQIVND (reference sequence). The CDR3 contains 13 residues. This CDR3 is CASSISPGDTQYF. In DNA form, the CDR3 reads TGTGCCAGTAGTATATCGCCCGGGGATACGCAGTATTTT.

This sequence joins TRBV6-5 and TRBJ2-3; D not resolved. CDR1 and CDR2 from the germline V gene are MNHEY and SVGAGI. The CDR3 runs 14 residues. Trimming cost V 3 bases and J 0 bases, with 7 bases left between them. CDR3 protein: CASSYLRSTDTQYF. CDR3 nucleotide sequence: TGTGCCAGCAGTTATCTCCGGAGCACAGATACGCAGTATTTT.

This clonotype was counted between two and nine times. The V and J genes are TRBV5-1 and TRBJ2-7; D may be TRBD1 (5 bases). The V and J ends lost 3 bases and 3 bases respectively, with 25 bases between them. Germline V lookup: CDR1 SGHRS, CDR2 YFSETQ. The CDR3 sequence is 18 residues long. As DNA, the CDR3 is TGCGCCAGCAGCTGGCGTCTTGCCGCTCCGGACACTTACTACGAGCAGTACTTC. It codes for CASSWRLAAPDTYYEQYF.

This clonotype has only a few counts. The chain is built from TRBV20-1 and TRBJ2-7, with D perhaps matching TRBD1 (6 bases). Germline CDR1 and CDR2: DFQATT and SNEGSKA (reference sequence). The V gene lost 6 bases and the J gene lost 1 base, with 19 bases spanning the gap. This CDR3 comprises 15 residues. The CDR3 region is CSAQPPGARSYEQYF. DNA for the CDR3: TGCAGTGCCCAGCCCCCAGGGGCCCGGTCCTACGAGCAGTACTTC.

This clonotype was counted a few times. The J gene is TRBJ1-1, the V gene TRBV6-2 or TRBV6-3; the D gene is possibly TRBD1 (5 bases). Germline V gene sequence: CDR1 MNHEY, CDR2 SVGEGT. Trimming shortened V by 5 bases and J by 8 bases, and 12 bases separated the two germline ends. CDR3 length equals 12 residues. CDR3 DNA sequence: TGTGCCAGCAGTCTGAACGGGGACGAAGCTTTCTTT. Its translation: CASSLNGDEAFF.

In this sample, this clonotype turned up a few times. The genes are TRBV30 and TRBJ1-6; D perhaps matches TRBD1 (6 bases). The CDR3 has 14 residues. Germline lookup yields CDR1 GTSNPN and CDR2 SVGIG (reference sequence). The V end lost 3 bases, the J end lost 15 bases, and 21 bases lay between the germline ends. CDR3 in amino acids: CAWRNWQGQKDLHF. In DNA, the CDR3 is TGTGCCTGGAGGAATTGGCAGGGACAAAAGGACCTCCACTTT.

This clonotype was detected ten times or more. The CDR3 DNA is TGCGCCAGCAGCCAAAGGACAGGGGGGATCAACGAGCAGTACTTC. The encoded protein is CASSQRTGGINEQYF. This rearrangement joins TRBV5-1 to TRBJ2-7, with 10 bases lining up with TRBD1. CDR1 and CDR2 (germline): SGHRS, YFSETQ. The CDR3 runs to 15 residues. V lost 4 bases, J lost 5 bases, and 9 bases stayed unmatched.

This clonotype was recorded many times. The chain carries TRBV20-1 and TRBJ2-4; possible D gene TRBD1, 6 bases. The CDR3 covers 15 residues. V lost 6 bases and J 0 bases, leaving 15 bases between the germline ends. Germline CDR1 reads DFQATT; CDR2 reads SNEGSKA (reference sequence). The CDR3 here is CSATKGVLAKNIQYF. CDR3 DNA sequence: TGCAGTGCAACTAAGGGGGTCTTAGCCAAAAACATTCAGTACTTC.

This clonotype has ten or more counts. This chain links TRBV7-9 with TRBJ1-2, with 9 bases matching TRBD1. The CDR3 sequence is 15 residues long. The V gene's germline CDR1 is SEHNR and CDR2 FQNEAQ (reference sequence). V shed 5 bases, J shed 3 bases, and the junction held 7 bases outside the gene matches. In DNA, the CDR3 is TGTGCCAGCAGCGACCGGGACAGGGTATACTATGGCTACACCTTC. Amino acids: CASSDRDRVYYGYTF.

In this sample, this clonotype turned up many times. The chain employs TRBV6-1 and TRBJ1-2, with 8 nucleotides matching TRBD1. J lost 5 bases, V lost 11 bases, and 13 bases had no gene match. Germline lookup yields CDR1 MNHNS and CDR2 SASEGT. The CDR3 has 14 residues. This CDR3 reads CAARGRGDNYGYTF. The CDR3 DNA is TGTGCCGCCAGGGGGCGCGGGGATAATTATGGCTACACCTTC.

The table lists this clonotype with a few counts. CDR3 bases: TGTGCCAGCTCAGGGACGAGCAAGACCCAGTACTTC. The encoded protein is CASSGTSKTQYF. This chain joins TRBV18 and TRBJ2-5, with D perhaps assigned TRBD1 or TRBD2 (5 bases each). Trimming stripped 5 bases from V and 6 bases from J, with 10 bases between. The CDR3 length is 12 residues. Germline V gives CDR1 KGHSH, CDR2 LQKENI.

The gene calls are TRBV28 and TRBJ1-1, with D unresolved. V dropped 4 bases and J dropped 4 bases, with 16 bases sitting between them. Germline lookup yields CDR1 MDHEN and CDR2 SYDVKM. The CDR3 contains 15 residues. The CDR3 spells CASSSNLVFGTEAFF. The CDR3 bases are TGTGCCAGCAGTTCCAACCTTGTCTTTGGCACTGAAGCTTTCTTT.

This clonotype was detected many times. V is TRBV29-1 and J is TRBJ1-2, with D perhaps TRBD1 (5 bases). CDR1 is SQVTM, CDR2 ANQGSEA, per germline. CDR3 length equals 12 residues. V lost 6 bases to trimming and J lost 4 bases, with 12 bases between them. In DNA form, the CDR3 reads TGCAGCGTGACCCAGGGAGGCTATGGCTACACCTTC. Its translation is CSVTQGGYGYTF.

This clonotype was seen a few times. V and J are TRBV9 and TRBJ1-5; D gene unclear. This CDR3 contains 13 residues. CDR1 and CDR2 from the germline V gene are SGDLS and YYNGEE. V gave up 2 bases and J gave up 5 bases, with 8 bases separating them. CDR3 region: CASSVNEYQPQHF. In nucleotides, the CDR3 is TGTGCCAGCAGCGTTAATGAGTATCAGCCCCAGCATTTT.

This sequence joins TRBV6-5 and TRBJ2-3, with TRBD2 matching 7 bases. Per germline, CDR1 MNHEY and CDR2 SVGAGI. The CDR3 length is 15 residues. J gave up 2 bases and V 2 bases, and 4 bases lay outside the gene matches. In DNA, the CDR3 is TGTGCCAGCAGTTACAGTAGCGGGTCCACAGATACGCAGTATTTT. As protein: CASSYSSGSTDTQYF.

This chain connects TRBV20-1 to TRBJ1-1; maybe TRBD1 (6 bases). V lost 1 base and J lost 4, with 7 bases in between. Per germline, CDR1 DFQATT and CDR2 SNEGSKA (reference sequence). This CDR3 region has 12 residues. The CDR3 bases are TGCAGTGCTAGAGGGGGGCGCACTGAAGCTTTCTTT. It encodes CSARGGRTEAFF.

This clonotype was observed a few times. This chain uses TRBV14 with TRBJ2-3; D perhaps matches TRBD1 (7 bases). The germline gives CDR1 SGHDN, CDR2 FVKESK. The CDR3 length is 23 residues. Trimming removed 1 base at V and 4 bases at J, with 36 bases between. Here the CDR3 DNA reads TGTGCCAGCAGCCAAGCTCCGGGGGAACAGGGGAGGCGGCTTGGGGGTGCCCCAGATACGCAGTATTTT. Its protein is CASSQAPGEQGRRLGGAPDTQYF.